These T cell receptor beta chains were read from a single sample in a study of blood T cell repertoires in COVID-19. Assay: immunoSEQ multiplex PCR; the TCRdb copy retains only in-frame clones and omits some. The repertoire consists of 170,000 or so clones, with over 75% occurring once and the leading ten covering more than 6.5%. Sequenced sample: PBMCs or T cells enriched from blood (not recorded which). The receptors stem from a woman in her 50s who had recovered from COVID-19. Both conserved end residues are part of each CDR3. D genes are given only for firm matches. Size is stated for part of the rows, as once, few or many counts, or as a class when the clone is expanded.

d_call j_call v_call clone_size cdr3_aa cdr3_nt
TRBD2 TRBJ2-7 TRBV27 once CASSHGLAGGPGYEQYF TGTGCCAGCAGTCACGGACTAGCGGGAGGGCCTGGTTACGAGCAGTACTTC
- TRBJ1-2 TRBV9 - CASSARPYGYTF TGTGCCAGCAGCGCGCGCCCGTATGGCTACACCTTC
- TRBJ2-1 TRBV9 - CASSVSQLMNSGSYNEQFF TGTGCCAGCAGCGTATCCCAACTAATGAATAGCGGCTCCTACAATGAGCAGTTCTTC
- TRBJ2-3 TRBV5-1 - CVSSPLAGSGTDTQYF TGCGTCAGCAGCCCGTTGGCCGGGAGCGGCACAGATACGCAGTATTTT
TRBD1 TRBJ2-4 TRBV27 - CASRPLTGSIAKNIQYF TGTGCCAGCAGGCCACTGACAGGGTCGATAGCCAAAAACATTCAGTACTTC
TRBD1 TRBJ2-7 TRBV6-2/TRBV6-3 - CASSFTGPGTGIPYEQYF TGTGCCAGCAGTTTTACTGGACCCGGGACAGGGATCCCCTACGAGCAGTACTTC
- TRBJ2-4 TRBV28 once CASSFLLGGENIQYF TGTGCCAGCAGTTTTCTCTTAGGAGGGGAAAACATTCAGTACTTC
- TRBJ1-5 TRBV5-1 - CASSRDGDNQPQHF TGCGCCAGCAGCCGCGACGGGGACAATCAGCCCCAGCATTTT
- TRBJ1-2 TRBV6-5 - CASTPAPGDRRGYTF TGTGCCAGCACCCCAGCCCCGGGGGACCGGCGCGGCTACACCTTC
- TRBJ1-1 TRBV20-1 - CSASYGGLGTEAFF TGCAGTGCTAGTTATGGGGGGTTGGGTACTGAAGCTTTCTTT
- TRBJ1-5 TRBV12-3/TRBV12-4 - CASSLRGQPQHF TGTGCCAGCAGTTTAAGGGGCCAGCCCCAGCATTTT
- TRBJ1-2 TRBV3-1/TRBV3-2 - CASQNGPGGYTF TGTGCCAGCCAAAACGGTCCCGGGGGCTACACCTTC
- TRBJ1-1 TRBV2 - CASSVRAYYEAFF TGTGCCAGCAGCGTAAGAGCTTATTATGAAGCTTTCTTT
- TRBJ2-1 TRBV30 - CAWSVSGGNEQFF TGTGCCTGGAGTGTGTCAGGAGGGAATGAGCAGTTCTTC
TRBD2 TRBJ2-1 TRBV6-5 - CASSPTSGTYNEQFF TGTGCCAGCAGTCCGACTAGCGGGACCTACAATGAGCAGTTCTTC
TRBD2 TRBJ2-3 TRBV19 - CASSMLTGTKTDTQYF TGTGCCAGTAGTATGCTCACCGGGACTAAAACAGATACGCAGTATTTT
- TRBJ1-2 TRBV28 once CASSFGRGGYTF TGTGCCAGCAGTTTTGGTAGGGGCGGCTACACCTTC
- TRBJ1-4 TRBV12-3/TRBV12-4 - CASSPGGREKLFF TGTGCCAGCAGCCCGGGGGGACGTGAAAAACTGTTTTTT
TRBD1 TRBJ2-3 TRBV24-1 - CATSGSLGGQGDADTQYF TGTGCCACCAGTGGGTCCCTCGGGGGACAGGGTGACGCAGATACGCAGTATTTT
- TRBJ2-1 TRBV2 - CASTSSILWGGDSVNEQFF TGTGCCAGCACCTCTTCTATTTTGTGGGGCGGGGACTCGGTCAATGAGCAGTTCTTC
- TRBJ1-5 TRBV19 few CASSIRRDQPQHF TGTGCCAGTAGTATTAGGAGGGATCAGCCCCAGCATTTT
- TRBJ1-1 TRBV3-1/TRBV3-2 - CASSRGGAGTEAFF TGTGCCAGCAGCCGGGGGGGGGCAGGCACTGAAGCTTTCTTT
- TRBJ1-2 TRBV15 - CATSRADYGYTF TGTGCCACCAGCAGAGCAGACTATGGCTACACCTTC
- TRBJ2-3 TRBV2 - CASTTTTSTDTQYF TGTGCCAGCACCACTACCACTAGCACAGATACGCAGTATTTT
TRBD2 TRBJ2-7 TRBV29-1 few CSVEGRSGSPYEQYF TGCAGCGTTGAAGGGCGAAGCGGGAGCCCCTACGAGCAGTACTTC